This T cell receptor (beta chain) came from a study of cytomegalovirus exposure and HLA in healthy donors (dated by TCRdb to 2015 to 2018). Context from the whole study: An earlier analysis of roughly 610 of the donors reported 276 Gb of sequence data and 117 million unique TCR beta sequences obtained from roughly 180 million T cells. Approximately 310 gigabases of sequencing data and 70 million to 95 million unique TCR sequences made up an early release that covered approximately 620 HLA-typed donors. The genetic ancestry cluster associated with self-reported Caucasian donors included approximately 85% of the approximately 430 genotyped donors. The study was designed to test whether signatures of past pathogen exposure could be identified by cataloging public T cell receptors. The T cell repertoires of around 670 subjects were profiled by immunosequencing and related to cytomegalovirus serostatus. In addition to the first cohort of hundreds of subjects, a separate validation cohort of 120 different subjects was used. To predict cytomegalovirus infection status, the study combined high-throughput TCR immunosequencing, statistical association of individual TCRs with disease status, and machine learning. A later analysis re-examined previously published TCR beta repertoires from roughly 650 donors and added high-resolution HLA genotyping to investigate patterns of TCR occurrence. In the later analysis, no new phenotypic data were used to find candidate immune exposures; instead, reliance was placed on TCR beta sequences and their occurrence across donors. To decide whether each TCR beta V gene segment behaved as functional or pseudogenic, an earlier analysis of fewer than 750 of the donors relied on high-throughput TCR beta sequencing. Donor age, sex, ethnicity and CMV serostatus were collected together with the repertoire data. In a later genetic analysis, genome-wide SNP genotypes for about 55% of the 666 donors were used, and that subset was treated as a discovery cohort. Every discovery cohort repertoire had been produced on one sequencing platform. Both class I and class II loci were covered by HLA typing, at four-digit resolution. The number of donors typed differed by locus, with about 629-630 for A, B, C, DRB1 and DQB1, more than 500 for DQA1, 600 to 610 for DPA1, and approximately 470 for DPB1. A few DR-DQ haplotypes were treated as single units for association and clustering because of strong linkage in the cohort. Across some 400 genotyped donors of the cohort, an average of about 220,000 unique TCR beta nucleotide sequences per donor were sequenced, and approximately 17% of those sequences were non-productive.

The cohort comprised around 700 healthy bone marrow donors. At the time of sampling, all cohort members were nominally healthy, though unrecorded immune exposures were likely present. The donor tested CMV seropositive and was one of the 289 seropositive cohort members. Every donor gave a peripheral blood sample, and the peripheral blood mononuclear cells from that sample were used for TCR beta sequencing. The Qiagen DNeasy Blood Extraction Kit was used to extract genomic DNA from the blood cell samples. The library came from the immunoSEQ multiplex PCR assay. For the multiplex PCR, a mixture combining 60 forward primers for TCR Vbeta segments and 13 reverse primers for TCR Jbeta segments was used. The CDR3 region of rearranged TCR beta genes was amplified from genomic DNA with a multiplex PCR assay. Amplified TCR beta libraries were sequenced as 87-base-pair reads on the Illumina HiSeq System. The published analysis was carried out like this. A later analysis counted some 74 million unique TCR beta chains across the 650 to 800 repertoires, and some 11 million of these chains were shared by at least two donors. Raw reads were error-corrected and collapsed into unique sequences with a nearest-neighbor algorithm that merged closely related sequences to remove PCR and sequencing errors. CDR3 sequences were aligned to IMGT reference sequences to assign V, D and J gene segments. For a sequence to be retained, a match of at least six nucleotides to both a V gene segment and a J gene segment was required. Rearrangements were classified as productive when the CDR3 lacked stop codons and remained in frame with V and J, and all other rearrangements were classified as non-productive. CDR3 was defined according to IMGT convention as the region running from the second conserved V-encoded cysteine to the conserved J-encoded phenylalanine. In an earlier analysis of roughly 610 of the donors, sequences lacking an unambiguous match to a single V gene segment were excluded. In an earlier analysis of around 590 of the donors, a V segment was called functional when productive rearrangements were above 56.7%, and segregating when the standard deviation between donors exceeded 5%. To diagnose cytomegalovirus status from the catalog of TCR beta chain sequences, a statistical classification framework was built. In a later analysis, V and J genes were assigned by comparing TCR nucleotide sequences against IMGT/GENE-DB human TR gene sequences. In a later analysis, CDR3 sequences and most-parsimonious VDJ recombination scenarios were assigned using the TCRdist pipeline. In a later analysis, each TCR beta chain was defined by its CDR3 amino acid sequence together with its V-gene family, and reads without a unique V-gene family were excluded. As a way to deal with suspected cross-contamination and a sequencing artifact, a later analysis dropped 592 nucleotide sequences that were highly shared and had low generation probability. In a later analysis, a clonal expansion index was calculated for each public chain from normalized within-repertoire ranks of inferred template counts. Generation probabilities in a later analysis came from a VDJ recombination model fitted to out-of-frame rearrangements, and those results were checked against IGoR. A later analysis scored TCR-TCR, TCR-HLA and TCR-CMV co-occurrence with hypergeometric tests, applying a repertoire-size bias correction to TCR pairs. A later analysis estimated false discovery rates by permuting HLA or CMV assignments 20 times. In a later analysis, co-occurring TCRs were grouped using DBSCAN, and TCRdist sequence similarity was added for clustering within HLA-allele-positive subsets. Co-occurrence clustering excluded repertoires with fewer than 30,000 or more than 120,000 public chains, plus five with anomalous nucleotide sharing. TCRdb carries this immuneACCESS record with in-frame sequences only. Its versions omit some clonotypes, under half of them owing to an unresolved V gene in the studies checked, with the rest unexplained. The DNA was the basis for D and trimming; V, J and clone size are from that table. This sample's table carries approximately 58,000 clones. Of the sample, approximately 5.3% is held by the ten largest clones.

V drops 0 bases and J drops 4 bases, leaving 5 bases in between. The germline V gene yields SGHRS for CDR1 and YFSETQ for CDR2. Taken from cysteine to phenylalanine, the CDR3 has 12 residues. Just the 36-base CDR3 DNA is kept, in frame starting at base 1. Regarding this clone: Its cognate antigen has yet to be identified.

What the authors observed across the whole study: Correlated functional status among segregating V segments might reflect linkage disequilibrium, but an unknown experimental factor could not be ruled out. HLA typing was unavailable for some donors at each locus, so association tests used only the typed subset. Most TCR sequences were seen in very few donors, while some public TCRs were found in many individuals. According to a later analysis, TCR association rates differed among HLA loci, with DRB1 alleles showing the most associated TCRs and HLA-C alleles showing the fewest. A further reported finding was that TCR beta sequences accurately predicted the HLA-A and HLA-B alleles for most subjects in the first cohort. According to a later analysis, most CMV-associated TCR beta chains appeared to be HLA-restricted, and the HLA associations seemed to be driven largely by CMV exposure. A later analysis associated approximately 17,000 TCR beta sequences with specific HLA alleles at a false discovery rate of 0.05. According to a later analysis, parvovirus B19, influenza, CMV and Epstein-Barr virus appeared linked to several top co-occurrence clusters. In vitro tests confirmed that a few of the cytomegalovirus-associated TCR beta chains recognize cytomegalovirus antigens. In a later genetic analysis, fewer N-insertions in productive TCRs were reported among donors in an Asian-associated ancestry cluster than the 666-donor mean. The study listed approximately 150 TCR beta chains as associated with cytomegalovirus. Assigning TCR associations to individual alleles was difficult when HLA alleles, especially DR and DQ, strongly co-occurred. V-gene and J-gene trimming of TCR beta chains was associated with a missense DCLRE1C variant in a later genetic analysis, and the association was replicated in an independent cohort. In an earlier analysis of roughly 560 of the donors, most TCR beta V segments were observed in productive rearrangements about 90% or about 30% of the time, broadly matching IMGT annotations. Some 16 rarely observed V segments, including chromosome 9 orphons, were excluded from the earlier analysis of almost 600 of the donors because counts were too low. Because the 87-base-pair reads could not distinguish some IMGT-functional V segments, including TRBV6-2 and TRBV6-3, those segments were excluded. According to the authors, the approach could potentially be generalized to other disease states and immunological phenotypes. Only TCR beta chains were sequenced in this cohort, and the absence of alpha or paired-chain data limited detectable features. Immune exposure information for the cohort was limited to CMV serostatus. The sequencing pipeline was judged likely to have produced a cluster of highly shared sequence variants as a technical artifact. A later analysis found that HLA-associated TCR beta chains were more clonally expanded and had lower generation probabilities than equally common non-associated chains. Sequencing depth was assumed to be roughly uniform across donors in the presence/absence analyses, though that assumption may not hold. Cytomegalovirus status was reported to be diagnosed by the classifier with high specificity and sensitivity in both the original and validation cohorts.

Material: PBMCs. This clonotype was obtained from a man aged 25-40 years in good health and CMV-seropositive. The sequence links TRBV5-1 to TRBJ2-7; the D segment cannot be called with confidence. The base sequence is TGCGCCAGCAGCTTGGGTCAGTACGAGCAGTACTTC. The translation is CASSLGQYEQYF.